The clone carrying this TCR beta chain appeared a few times. The antigen is undetermined. Germline V CDR1 and CDR2: ENHRY, SYGVKD. V dropped 0 bases and J dropped 4 bases, with 16 bases sitting between them. The length of the CDR3 is 16 residues. Sequencing was performed with immunoSEQ multiplex PCR; in TCRdb, only in-frame clones are kept and a portion is missing. The table records 150,000 to 200,000 clones, approximately 94% of them present only once. The data are from a study of T cell responses to AZD1222 COVID-19 vaccine. Study-level points and caveats: In the spike-specific TCR repertoire, nearly half reportedly target unmutated variant regions. It should be noted that donors were predominantly white British and more often female, and clonal diversity was possibly underestimated. Just a handful of people given AZD1222 tested seropositive at baseline.

The chain recombines TRBV10-3 with TRBJ2-7; tentative D call: TRBD2 (5 bases). Sequencing used peripheral blood, obtained 28 days after the second AZD1222 dose. The receptor was isolated from an adult who received the AZD1222 COVID-19 vaccine. The CDR3 DNA is TGTGCCATCAGTGAGTCCACCCCCACTAGTTCTTACGAGCAGTACTTC. Its translation: CAISESTPTSSYEQYF.